The T cell receptor beta chain under discussion was sequenced for a study of beta chain features in type 1 diabetes. About the study: Researchers looked at about 110 million sorted cells across all samples.

This clone has more than one count but fewer than ten. V was clipped by 5 bases and J by 4 bases, with 18 bases between them. Germline V lookup: CDR1 SEHNR, CDR2 FQNEAQ (reference sequence). This CDR3 is 15 amino acids long. Isolated RNA was reverse transcribed in full, so expressed TCRB transcripts were sequenced. Produced via immunoSEQ multiplex PCR; TCRdb's table is partial and in-frame only. The repertoire has fewer than 550,000 clones, about an eighth of them found once; the top ten carry approximately 0.045%. Sequences were obtained from naive CD4+ T cells from blood. The V call is TRBV7-9, the J call TRBJ2-7; D may be TRBD1 (7 bases). The sequence was collected from a woman in her late teens or twenties in good health. The CDR3 DNA reads TGTGCCAGCAGCCCGGGCGGGACAGTAGCTTACGAGCAGTACGTC. Translating it yields CASSPGGTVAYEQYV.